A selection of T cell receptor beta chains follows, all from one sample in a study of CD8 T cells in ankylosing spondylitis. TCRdb reprocessed the 5' RACE reads with MiXCR, giving one entry per CDR3 protein. This table has over 200,000 distinct CDR3 sequences, 18% appearing once. Sequenced sample: blood, either unsorted or a sorted T cell fraction (not recorded which). The source of these receptors is a male donor with ankylosing spondylitis. Each CDR3 is given with its conserved first and last residue. The order of the fields is clone size, D gene, J gene, CDR3 length, V gene, CDR3 DNA, CDR3 protein. The D gene is left open where the match is weak. Rows give clone size only sometimes, using once, few, many, or a class for an expanded clone.

>few|TRBD1|TRBJ1-4|17|TRBV4-1
TGCGCCAGCAGTCGAATTTTCACAGGGGAAGCTAATGAAAAACTGTTTTTT
CASSRIFTGEANEKLFF
>-|-|TRBJ2-3|13|TRBV6-1
TGTGCCAGCAGCCTTATTTTCACAGATACGCAGTATTTT
CASSLIFTDTQYF
>-|-|TRBJ2-4|15|TRBV10-3
TGTGCCATCAGTGAGTCAGTAGGGAGCAAAAACATTCAGTACTTC
CAISESVGSKNIQYF
>few|-|TRBJ2-1|11|TRBV7-9
TGTGCCAGCAGCTCGGGCGATGAGCAGTTCTTC
CASSSGDEQFF
>few|TRBD1|TRBJ1-2|14|TRBV12-3/TRBV12-4
TGTGCCAGCAGGACGACAGGGACTAACTATGGCTACACCTTC
CASRTTGTNYGYTF
>-|TRBD2|TRBJ2-7|14|TRBV20-1
TGCAGTGCTAGAGATTTCGCTAGCGGGTACGAGCAGTACTTC
CSARDFASGYEQYF
>few|-|TRBJ2-1|13|TRBV7-3
TGTGCCAGCAGCTCCGGAGGTGGAGATGAGCAGTTCTTC
CASSSGGGDEQFF
>-|-|TRBJ1-3|15|TRBV6-2/TRBV6-3
TGTGCCAGCAGCCCATGGGACGAAAGCCGAAACACCATATATTTT
CASSPWDESRNTIYF
>-|-|TRBJ2-1|18|TRBV11-2
TGTGCCAGCAGTTTTACCCCCGGAGAGACAGGCGCCATCCGTGAGCAGTTCTTC
CASSFTPGETGAIREQFF
>-|-|TRBJ2-1|13|TRBV6-2/TRBV6-3
TGTGCCAGCAGCCCCGAGTACCAGCTACTGCAGTTCTTC
CASSPEYQLLQFF
>-|-|TRBJ2-1|15|TRBV27
TGTGCCAGCAGTTTAGAACACCCCGGGAGATTTGAGCAGTTCTTC
CASSLEHPGRFEQFF
>few|-|TRBJ2-7|14|TRBV7-9
TGTGCCAGCAGCTTAAAGGACAGAGACTACGAGCAGTACTTC
CASSLKDRDYEQYF
>-|-|TRBJ1-5|15|TRBV4-2
TGTGCCAGCAGCCTGGCACTACAGGGCAATCAGCCCCAGCATTTT
CASSLALQGNQPQHF
>few|-|TRBJ2-7|13|TRBV20-1
TGCAGTGCTAGCGGTGGGCGAAATTACGAGCAGTACTTC
CSASGGRNYEQYF
>few|-|TRBJ2-7|14|TRBV7-9
TGTGCCAGCAGCCAAAGACAGCGACCTTACGAGCAGTACTTC
CASSQRQRPYEQYF
>-|-|TRBJ2-7|14|TRBV4-3
TGCGCCAGCAGCCAACGCCGACTTGACTACGAGCAGTACTTC
CASSQRRLDYEQYF
>-|-|TRBJ1-1|13|TRBV7-3
TGTGCCAGCAGCCCGCATCCGGGGACTGAAGCTTTCTTT
CASSPHPGTEAFF
>few|-|TRBJ1-2|14|TRBV5-1
TGCGCCAGCAGCTTGGACGGTACGGGCTATGGCTACACCTTC
CASSLDGTGYGYTF
>-|TRBD2|TRBJ2-1|16|TRBV27
TGTGCCAGCAGTTTAATCGCTAGCGGGGGGGCCAATGAGCAGTTCTTC
CASSLIASGGANEQFF
>-|TRBD2|TRBJ2-1|15|TRBV12-3/TRBV12-4
TGTGCCAGCAGCTCCGGGACTAGCGGGCTCGGGGGGCAGTTCTTC
CASSSGTSGLGGQFF
>-|-|TRBJ1-5|18|TRBV18
TGTGCCAGCTCACAAACCGGGACGGACGCAATAAGGGATCAGCCCCAGCATTTT
CASSQTGTDAIRDQPQHF
>-|-|TRBJ2-7|14|TRBV3-1
TGTGCCAGCAGCCAAGGGCGGTCGGGGTACGAGCAGTACTTC
CASSQGRSGYEQYF
>few|TRBD1|TRBJ2-7|14|TRBV7-9
TGTGCCAGCAGCCCTAGACAGGGGCACTACGAGCAGTACTTC
CASSPRQGHYEQYF
>-|-|TRBJ2-3|15|TRBV3-1
TGTGCCAGCAGCCAAGGGCTGGGCCTAACAGATACGCAGTATTTT
CASSQGLGLTDTQYF
>-|-|TRBJ2-1|15|TRBV6-5
TGTGCCAGCAGTTACCCCGTGGCTAGCGACAATGAGCAGTTCTTC
CASSYPVASDNEQFF
>-|-|TRBJ2-7|15|TRBV11-2
TGTGCCAGCAGCTCACGGACGGGTCCACCATACGAGCAGTACTTC
CASSSRTGPPYEQYF
>many|-|TRBJ1-1|13|TRBV29-1
TGCAGCGTTGAAACGACAGAAAACACTGAAGCTTTCTTT
CSVETTENTEAFF
>few|TRBD2|TRBJ2-1|18|TRBV15
TGTGCCACCAGCAGAGCCGGGACTAGCGGGGAACCCTACAATGAGCAGTTCTTC
CATSRAGTSGEPYNEQFF
>few|-|TRBJ2-2|14|TRBV19
TGTGCCAGTAGTAGTAACCCACCCTGGGGGGAGCTGTTTTTT
CASSSNPPWGELFF
>-|-|TRBJ1-1|15|TRBV7-9
TGTGCCAGCAGCTTGAAAGGGGGAGGAAACACTGAAGCTTTCTTT
CASSLKGGGNTEAFF
>few|TRBD1|TRBJ1-5|15|TRBV12-3/TRBV12-4
TGTGCCAGCAGTTTAGAAGGGGGCGGCAATCAGCCCCAGCATTTT
CASSLEGGGNQPQHF
>few|-|TRBJ1-1|13|TRBV4-1
TGCGCCAGCAGCCAAGAAGGATGGGCTGAAGCTTTCTTT
CASSQEGWAEAFF
>-|TRBD2|TRBJ2-3|18|TRBV4-3
TGCGCCAGCAGCCAAGAACTCGGACCTAGCGGGAGCACAGATACGCAGTATTTT
CASSQELGPSGSTDTQYF
>few|-|TRBJ1-3|16|TRBV11-2
TGTGCCAGCAGCTCTTTCCCGGACGGAGGGCGAAACACCATATATTTT
CASSSFPDGGRNTIYF
>-|TRBD1|TRBJ1-1|14|TRBV12-3/TRBV12-4
TGTGCCAGCAGTCCCGGACAGGGGGACACTGAAGCTTTCTTT
CASSPGQGDTEAFF
>-|-|TRBJ2-2|13|TRBV7-9
TGTGCCAGCAGCTCCGTCCTTGACGGGGAGCTGTTTTTT
CASSSVLDGELFF
>few|-|TRBJ1-6|16|TRBV28
TGTGCCAGCAGTTTAGGGGCTCGGGACGGTAATTCACCCCTCCACTTT
CASSLGARDGNSPLHF
>-|TRBD1|TRBJ1-2|14|TRBV6-5
TGTGCCAGCAGCCTTACTACAGGGGGTAGTGGCTACACCTTC
CASSLTTGGSGYTF
>-|TRBD1|TRBJ2-7|16|TRBV4-3
TGCGCCAGCAGCCAAGATCTATTGGGACAGCCTGTAGAGCAGTACTTC
CASSQDLLGQPVEQYF
>few|-|TRBJ1-1|17|TRBV3-1
TGTGCCAGCAGCCAAGATTTGGGCCGGCCCATGAACACTGAAGCTTTCTTT
CASSQDLGRPMNTEAFF
>few|TRBD2|TRBJ2-1|14|TRBV6-4
TGTGCCAGCAGTGAGCGGGAGGGCTACAATGAGCAGTTCTTC
CASSEREGYNEQFF